This passage covers 17 T cell receptor beta chains from one sample sequenced in a study of spatial heterogeneity in lung cancer (dated by TCRdb to between 2018 and 2020). What the study reported, not specific to this receptor: The number of expanded intratumoral alpha and beta TCRs correlated with the tumor nonsynonymous mutation count.

No antigen has been assigned to these receptors. Library preparation used 5' RACE. For sequencing, a NextSeq 500 was employed. The public reads were quality trimmed at Q25 with fastp and then assembled into clones with MiXCR by TCRdb, keeping productive beta chains. Each CDR3 protein gets just one entry, which takes the most common genes and DNA from the rows behind it. This sample gives 20,000 to 25,000 distinct CDR3 sequences in total; 5% to 7% of them show up just once. The ten top clones hold around a tenth of the sample. The time point tag for this specimen amounts to: sample taken at primary tumor resection. Sequenced material: lung tumor tissue, taken at surgery. All receptors derive from a male donor with early-stage non-small cell lung cancer.

This clonotype was observed many times. The chain employs TRBV6-5 and TRBJ1-2; 8 bases agree with TRBD1. V shed 7 bases and J 1 base; nucleotides not matched to a gene: 5. The CDR3 sequence is 14 residues long. CDR1 MNHEY and CDR2 SVGAGI come from the germline V gene. CDR3 loop: CASIATGDNYGYTF. The CDR3 DNA reads TGTGCCAGCATCGCGACAGGGGATAACTATGGCTACACCTTC.

This clonotype was recorded once. V gene TRBV7-2 combines with J gene TRBJ2-3; unclear D gene. The germline V gene encodes CDR1 SGHTA and CDR2 FQGNSA. The germline V and J ends were trimmed by 5 bases and 6 bases, with 12 bases remaining between them. The CDR3 spans 13 residues. The chain's CDR3 is CASSTDRPDTQYF. The CDR3 DNA sequence: TGTGCCAGCAGCACCGACCGCCCGGATACGCAGTATTTT.

By proportion, this clonotype is large (0.1 to 1%). This chain joins TRBV24-1 and TRBJ2-2; the D gene is possibly TRBD2 (5 bases). The CDR3 extends over 17 amino acids. The V gene's germline CDR1 is KGHDR and CDR2 SFDVKD. V lost 0 bases to trimming and J lost 4 bases, with 14 bases between them. The CDR3 DNA is TGTGCCACCAGTGATTTGGCGGGTACAAGGAGCACCGGGGAGCTGTTTTTT. The encoded protein is CATSDLAGTRSTGELFF.

The table lists this clonotype with many counts. The chain combines TRBV29-1 with TRBJ1-3; D not certain. V was clipped by 5 bases and J by 0 bases, with 11 bases between them. Germline V gene sequence: CDR1 SQVTM, CDR2 ANQGSEA. The CDR3 is 14 residues long. As DNA, the CDR3 is TGCAGCGTTTCCGAACGCAGCTCTGGAAACACCATATATTTT. This gives the protein CSVSERSSGNTIYF.

This clonotype appeared many times. The chain employs TRBV29-1 and TRBJ2-5; 9 bases agree with TRBD1. This CDR3 contains 13 residues. Germline V CDR1 and CDR2: SQVTM, ANQGSEA. Trimming removed 8 bases from V and 3 bases from J; junction bases left unmatched: 7. The CDR3 region is CSFDRGWKETQYF. DNA of the CDR3: TGCAGCTTCGACAGGGGGTGGAAAGAGACCCAGTACTTC.

This clonotype was found a few times. The V and J genes are TRBV7-2 and TRBJ1-5; D gene ambiguous. The CDR3 is 15 residues long. CDR1 is SGHTA and CDR2 is FQGNSA in the germline V gene. V was clipped by 1 base and J by 4 bases, with 11 bases between them. The CDR3, as DNA: TGTGCCAGCAGCTTAGATTCCACAGTGAATCAGCCCCAGCATTTT. Translation gives CASSLDSTVNQPQHF. The variable domain in full, completed from reference TRBV7-2 and TRBJ1-5, reads GAGVSQSPSNKVTEKGKDVELRCDPISGHTALYWYRQSLGQGLEFLIYFQGNSAPDKSGLPSDRFSAERTGGSVSTLTIQRTQQEDSAVYLCASSLDSTVNQPQHFGDGTRLSIL.

V gene TRBV19 combines with J gene TRBJ2-7, with D hard to call. CDR1 is LNHDA and CDR2 is SQIVND in the germline V gene (reference sequence). This CDR3 has 15 amino acids. V lost 4 bases, J lost 0 bases, and 13 bases lay in between. As DNA, the CDR3 is TGTGCCAGTAGTACGACGCGCAAGAGCTCCTACGAGCAGTACTTC. Protein: CASSTTRKSSYEQYF.

This clonotype was picked up many times. The chain is built from TRBV10-3 and TRBJ2-7, with D possibly being TRBD1 or TRBD2 (6 bases each). The V gene's germline CDR1 is ENHRY and CDR2 SYGVKD. CDR3 length: 14 residues. The germline V and J ends were trimmed by 3 bases and 4 bases, with 13 bases remaining between them. CDR3 bases: TGTGCCATCAGTGAAGGGGGGCAGATTTACGAGCAGTACTTC. It translates to CAISEGGQIYEQYF.

This clonotype came up many times. The V gene is TRBV28, the J gene TRBJ1-5; D gene uncertain. CDR3 size: 15 residues. The ends were cut back, 5 bases at V and 2 bases at J, with 13 bases in the middle. Germline values: CDR1 MDHEN, CDR2 SYDVKM. CDR3 residues: CASSTVPGGNQPQHF. CDR3 DNA: TGTGCCAGCAGTACGGTCCCCGGGGGCAATCAGCCCCAGCATTTT.

In this sample, this clonotype turned up many times. The rearrangement links TRBV20-1 to TRBJ1-5, with 10 bases aligning to TRBD1. V lost 5 bases to trimming and J lost 7 bases; unmatched junction nucleotides: 8. The V gene's germline CDR1 is DFQATT and CDR2 SNEGSKA (reference sequence). The CDR3 is 14 amino acids. This CDR3 reads CSALPGQGKQPQHF. CDR3 DNA: TGCAGTGCTCTTCCGGGACAGGGGAAACAGCCCCAGCATTTT.

By sample share, this clonotype is medium-sized (0.01 to 0.1%). V gene TRBV6-5 combines with J gene TRBJ2-1, with D possibly matching TRBD2 (6 bases). The germline V and J ends were trimmed by 5 bases and 5 bases, with 16 bases remaining between them. Germline values: CDR1 MNHEY, CDR2 SVGAGI. The CDR3 loop spans 15 amino acids. The CDR3 protein is CASSLGRSGHNEQFF. The CDR3 nucleotides are TGTGCCAGCAGTCTCGGGAGAAGCGGTCACAATGAGCAGTTCTTC.

This clonotype was seen at least ten times. Germline is not matched at one junction end, which may reflect a read error. The chain carries TRBV7-3 and TRBJ1-1; TRBD1 aligns across 7 bases. The CDR3 extends over 13 amino acids. The germline gives CDR1 SGHTA, CDR2 FQGTGA. As DNA, the CDR3 is TGTGCCAGCAGCTCCGCCCGACAGGGTGAAACTTTCTTT. The encoded protein is CASSSARQGETFF.

Of note for this clonotype: With a much larger clone just one base away, this may be a read error. V usage is TRBV11-2 and J usage is TRBJ2-5; TRBD2 is a possible D gene (7 bases). This CDR3 comprises 16 residues. With 5 bases removed from V and 1 base from J, the gap between germline ends came to 17 bases. Germline-derived CDR1 and CDR2 are SGHAT and FQNNGV. The CDR3 sequence: CASSPTGGTTQETQYF. The CDR3 nucleotides are TGTGCCAGCAGCCCGACAGGCGGGACTACCCAAGAGACCCAGTACTTC.

There are many counts of this clonotype. The chain uses TRBV6-5 and TRBJ2-4; 10 nucleotides agree with TRBD1. V lost 6 bases to trimming and J lost 10 bases; unmatched junction nucleotides: 12. Germline V gene sequence: CDR1 MNHEY, CDR2 SVGAGI. CDR3 size: 15 residues. The CDR3 sequence is CASSRQGAYAGIQYF. The CDR3 DNA follows: TGTGCCAGCAGCAGACAGGGGGCCTATGCAGGAATTCAGTACTTC.

This clonotype was seen a handful of times. The chain links TRBV11-2 to TRBJ2-1; either TRBD1 or TRBD2 may supply D (6 bases each). Deletions cut 2 bases from V and 9 bases from J, with 11 bases between. Germline V CDR1 and CDR2: SGHAT, FQNNGV. The CDR3 runs to 13 residues. The CDR3 region is CASSLSEGVEQFF. Written as DNA, the CDR3 is TGTGCCAGCAGCTTATCGGAGGGGGTTGAGCAGTTCTTC.

This clonotype was detected only a few times. The chain carries TRBV28 and TRBJ2-3, with TRBD2 matching over 9 bases. Germline CDR1 and CDR2: MDHEN and SYDVKM. Trimming removed 5 bases from V and 0 bases from J; junction bases left unmatched: 6. The length of the CDR3 is 16 residues. CDR3 residues: CASSPLAGASTDTQYF. The CDR3 DNA sequence: TGTGCCAGCAGTCCCTTAGCGGGGGCGAGCACAGATACGCAGTATTTT.

The chain carries TRBV10-3 and TRBJ1-2; D remains unclear. Germline V gene lookup returns CDR1 ENHRY and CDR2 SYGVKD. V was shortened by 3 bases and J by 8 bases, with 19 bases between the two germline ends. The CDR3 consists of 15 residues. This CDR3 is CAISEQGPLMGGYTF. The CDR3 region has the DNA TGTGCCATCAGTGAACAAGGGCCTCTAATGGGCGGCTACACCTTC.